The 3 T cell receptor beta chains reported below all come from one sample, sequenced in a study of OX40 agonist ivuxolimab in advanced cancers. Sequenced by immunoSEQ multiplex PCR; TCRdb stores in-frame clones only, minus some. In the table there are approximately 9,300 clones, roughly three fifths of which are singletons. The material sequenced was CD4+ or CD8+ T cells sorted from blood, taken in a trial of the OX40 agonist ivuxolimab. Every receptor here comes from an adult with an advanced solid tumor such as melanoma, head and neck, liver or kidney cancer.

The J gene is TRBJ1-5, the V gene TRBV27; maybe TRBD1 (6 bases). Between the trimmed V and J ends, which lost 3 bases and 7 bases, there was a span of 13 bases. Germline V gene sequence: CDR1 MNHEY, CDR2 SMNVEV (reference sequence). The CDR3 has 14 residues. CDR3 nucleotides: TGTGCCAGCAGTTTGAGGGGGGAGGGACAGCCCCAGCATTTT. It specifies CASSLRGEGQPQHF.

CDR3 protein: CASSYAISGHTGELFF. The CDR3 bases are TGTGCCAGCAGTTACGCGATTAGCGGTCACACCGGGGAGCTGTTTTTT. The genes are TRBV7-9 and TRBJ2-2, with D maybe TRBD2 (6 bases). The CDR3 spans 16 residues. Germline loops: CDR1 SEHNR, CDR2 FQNEAQ (reference sequence). V shed 6 bases and J shed 3 bases, with 17 bases lying between them.

In this sample, this clone turned up a few times. The DNA for the CDR3 is TGTGCCAGTAGTATAGATACGGGCAACACTGAAGCTTTCTTT. Translation: CASSIDTGNTEAFF. J is TRBJ1-1 and V is TRBV19; D gene ambiguous. CDR3 length equals 14 residues. Germline CDR1 reads LNHDA; CDR2 reads SQIVND (reference sequence). Trimming removed 0 bases from V and 2 bases from J, with 7 bases in between. Drawing the rest from reference TRBV19 and TRBJ1-1, the complete variable domain is DGGITQSPKYLFRKEGQNVTLSCEQNLNHDAMYWYRQDPGQGLRLIYYSQIVNDFQKGDIAEGYSVSREKKESFPLTVTSAQKNPTAFYLCASSIDTGNTEAFFGQGTRLTVV.